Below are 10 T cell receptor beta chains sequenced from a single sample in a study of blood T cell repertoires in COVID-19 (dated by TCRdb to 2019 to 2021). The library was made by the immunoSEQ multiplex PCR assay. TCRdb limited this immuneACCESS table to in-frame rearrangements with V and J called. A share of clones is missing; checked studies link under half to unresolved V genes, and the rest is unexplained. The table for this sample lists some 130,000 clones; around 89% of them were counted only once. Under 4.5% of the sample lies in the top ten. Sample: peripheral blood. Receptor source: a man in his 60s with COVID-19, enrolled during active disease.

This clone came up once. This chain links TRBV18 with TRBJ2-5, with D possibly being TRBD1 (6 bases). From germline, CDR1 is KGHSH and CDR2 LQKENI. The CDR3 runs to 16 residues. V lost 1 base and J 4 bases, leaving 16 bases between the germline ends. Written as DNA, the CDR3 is TGTGCCAGCTCACCACTGAGGGGGAGTGTCACAGAGACCCAGTACTTC. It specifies CASSPLRGSVTETQYF.

The CDR3 here is CASGGRSTGELFF. The CDR3 nucleotides read TGTGCCAGCGGAGGCAGGAGCACCGGGGAGCTGTTTTTT. The J gene is TRBJ2-2, the V gene TRBV12-3 or TRBV12-4; the D gene is possibly TRBD2 (5 bases). This CDR3 spans 13 amino acids. Trimming removed 8 bases from V and 4 bases from J, with 11 bases in between.

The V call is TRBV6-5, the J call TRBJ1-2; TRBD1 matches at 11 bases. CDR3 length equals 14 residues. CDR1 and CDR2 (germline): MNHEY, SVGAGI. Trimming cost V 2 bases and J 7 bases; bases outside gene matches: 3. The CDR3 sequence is CASSYAGTGGGYTF. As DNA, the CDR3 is TGTGCCAGCAGTTACGCCGGGACAGGGGGTGGCTACACCTTC.

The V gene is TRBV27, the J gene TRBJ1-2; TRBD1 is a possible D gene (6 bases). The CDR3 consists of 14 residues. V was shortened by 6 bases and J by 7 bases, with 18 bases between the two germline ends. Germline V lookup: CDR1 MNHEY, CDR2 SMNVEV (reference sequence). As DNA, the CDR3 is TGTGCCAGCAGCATGGGGCAGGGGACACGTGGCTACACCTTC. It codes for CASSMGQGTRGYTF.

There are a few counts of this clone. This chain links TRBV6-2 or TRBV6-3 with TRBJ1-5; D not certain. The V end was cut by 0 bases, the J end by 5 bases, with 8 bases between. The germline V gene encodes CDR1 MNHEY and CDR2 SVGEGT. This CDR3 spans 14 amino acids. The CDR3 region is CASSYSSRDQPQHF. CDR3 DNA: TGTGCCAGCAGTTACTCCTCTCGGGATCAGCCCCAGCATTTT.

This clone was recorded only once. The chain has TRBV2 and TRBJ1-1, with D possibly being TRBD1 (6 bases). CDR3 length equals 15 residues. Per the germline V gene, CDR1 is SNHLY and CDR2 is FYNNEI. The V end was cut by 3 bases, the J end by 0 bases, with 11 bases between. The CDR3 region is CASSDNQGLNTEAFF. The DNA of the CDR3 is TGTGCCAGCAGTGATAATCAGGGGTTGAACACTGAAGCTTTCTTT.

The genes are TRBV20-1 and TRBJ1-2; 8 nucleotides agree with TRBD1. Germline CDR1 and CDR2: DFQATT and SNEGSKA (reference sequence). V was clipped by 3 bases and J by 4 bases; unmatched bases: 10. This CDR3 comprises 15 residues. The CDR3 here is CSASPNRGTGYGYTF. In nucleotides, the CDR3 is TGCAGTGCTAGTCCCAACCGGGGGACAGGCTATGGCTACACCTTC.

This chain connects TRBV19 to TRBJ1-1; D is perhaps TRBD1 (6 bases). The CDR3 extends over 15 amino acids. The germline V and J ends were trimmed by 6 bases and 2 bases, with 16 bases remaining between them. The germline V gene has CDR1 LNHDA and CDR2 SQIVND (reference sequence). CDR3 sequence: CASSPVGRGNTEAFF. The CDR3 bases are TGTGCCAGTAGCCCGGTGGGCAGGGGTAACACTGAAGCTTTCTTT.

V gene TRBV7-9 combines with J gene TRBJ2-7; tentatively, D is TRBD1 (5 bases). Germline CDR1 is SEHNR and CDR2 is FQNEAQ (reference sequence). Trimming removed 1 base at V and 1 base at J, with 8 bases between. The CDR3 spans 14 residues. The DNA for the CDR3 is TGTGCCAGCAGCTTAGACAGGACATCCTACGAGCAGTACTTC. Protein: CASSLDRTSYEQYF.

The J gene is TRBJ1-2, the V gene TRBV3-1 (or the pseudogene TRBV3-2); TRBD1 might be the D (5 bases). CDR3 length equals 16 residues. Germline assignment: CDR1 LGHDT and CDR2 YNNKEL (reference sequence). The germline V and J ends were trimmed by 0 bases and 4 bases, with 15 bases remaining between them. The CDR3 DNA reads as TGTGCCAGCAGCCAAGAGTCCAACAGGTGGTTCTATGGCTACACCTTC. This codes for CASSQESNRWFYGYTF.